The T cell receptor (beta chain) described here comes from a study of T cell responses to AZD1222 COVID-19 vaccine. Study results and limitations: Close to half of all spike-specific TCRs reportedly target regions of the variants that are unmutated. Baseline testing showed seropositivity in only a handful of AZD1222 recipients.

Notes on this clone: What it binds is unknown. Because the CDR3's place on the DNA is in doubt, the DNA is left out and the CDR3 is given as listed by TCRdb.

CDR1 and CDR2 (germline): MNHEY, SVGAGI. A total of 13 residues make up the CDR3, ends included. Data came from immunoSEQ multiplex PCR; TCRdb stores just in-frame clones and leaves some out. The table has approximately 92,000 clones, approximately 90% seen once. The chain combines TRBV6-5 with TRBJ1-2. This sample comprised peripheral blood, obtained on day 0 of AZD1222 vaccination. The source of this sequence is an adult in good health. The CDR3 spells CASSSSPPSLYTF.